One and the same sample provided the 27 T cell receptor beta chains below, sequenced in a study of OX40 agonist ivuxolimab in advanced cancers. Clones were read by immunoSEQ multiplex PCR, and TCRdb kept only the in-frame ones, dropping some. The sample holds around 56,000 clones, more than 75% seen once. The starting material was CD4+ or CD8+ T cells sorted from blood, obtained in a trial of the OX40 agonist ivuxolimab. Every receptor here comes from an adult with an advanced solid tumor such as melanoma, head and neck, liver or kidney cancer.

The CDR3 DNA is TGTGCCAGCAGTGAAGTGGCGGGACCTCCCTATGGCTACACCTTC. Translating it yields CASSEVAGPPYGYTF. V gene TRBV6-1 combines with J gene TRBJ1-2; the D gene is possibly TRBD1 (5 bases). Trimming removed 1 base at V and 4 bases at J, with 13 bases between. From germline, CDR1 is MNHNS and CDR2 SASEGT. The CDR3 covers 15 residues.

The CDR3 here is CASSVDPLGETQYF. The CDR3 coding sequence is TGTGCCAGCAGCGTAGACCCCTTAGGGGAGACCCAGTACTTC. The V gene is TRBV9, the J gene TRBJ2-5; D remains unclear. This CDR3 region has 14 residues. Per germline, CDR1 SGDLS and CDR2 YYNGEE. Deletions cut 0 bases from V and 5 bases from J, with 11 bases between.

This clone was detected only once. V usage is TRBV4-2 and J usage is TRBJ1-5; TRBD1 matches at 7 bases. The CDR3 spans 15 residues. The germline CDR1 and CDR2 sequences are LGHNA and YNFKEQ. V gave up 0 bases and J gave up 6 bases; unmatched junction bases: 5. CDR3 sequence: CASSQDVGGGQPQHF. The CDR3 DNA reads as TGTGCCAGCAGCCAAGATGTAGGGGGCGGTCAGCCCCAGCATTTT.

This clone turned up a few times. The rearrangement uses TRBV2 and TRBJ2-7; a possible D gene is TRBD2 (7 bases). The CDR3 length is 15 residues. Germline CDR1 and CDR2: SNHLY and FYNNEI. V was clipped by 1 base and J by 3 bases, with 13 bases between them. CDR3 DNA: TGTGCCAGCAGTGAAGAGGGGGGAGGGGTCTACGAGCAGTACTTC. It yields the protein CASSEEGGGVYEQYF.

V usage is TRBV25-1 and J usage is TRBJ1-4, with a weak D call TRBD1 (5 bases). Trimming left V 3 bases short and J 7 bases short, with 18 bases between. From germline, CDR1 is MGHDK and CDR2 SYGVNS. CDR3 length: 16 residues. CDR3 DNA: TGTGCCAGCAGTGATTCGACGGGGGATTCCGGTGAAAAACTGTTTTTT. As protein: CASSDSTGDSGEKLFF. Using reference TRBV25-1 and TRBJ1-4 for the parts outside the CDR3, the full variable domain is EADIYQTPRYLVIGTGKKITLECSQTMGHDKMYWYQQDPGMELHLIHYSYGVNSTEKGDLSSESTVSRIRTEHFPLTLESARPSHTSQYLCASSDSTGDSGEKLFFGSGTQLSVL.

The chain employs TRBV28 and TRBJ1-2; tentative D call: TRBD1 (5 bases). Trimming shortened V by 3 bases and J by 8 bases, and 16 bases separated the two germline ends. CDR3 length equals 14 residues. Germline CDR1 is MDHEN and CDR2 is SYDVKM. Here the CDR3 reads CASSLAQGPIGYTF. CDR3 DNA: TGTGCCAGCAGTTTGGCCCAGGGACCCATCGGCTACACCTTC.

The chain combines TRBV28 with TRBJ1-1, with no clear D. The CDR3 loop spans 15 amino acids. The germline gives CDR1 MDHEN, CDR2 SYDVKM. The V end lost 6 bases, the J end lost 0 bases, and 14 bases lay between the germline ends. Written as DNA, the CDR3 is TGTGCCAGCAGATTCGAAGGCCGATTGAACACTGAAGCTTTCTTT. Translation: CASRFEGRLNTEAFF.

In this sample, this clone turned up a few times. V gene TRBV27 combines with J gene TRBJ2-6; 9 bases map to TRBD2. Trimming took 5 bases from V and 2 from J; bases not matched to a gene: 13. CDR3 length: 19 residues. Germline V gives CDR1 MNHEY, CDR2 SMNVEV (reference sequence). Here the CDR3 reads CASSPSVGGRGPGANVLTF. The CDR3 nucleotides read TGTGCCAGCAGTCCCTCTGTCGGCGGGAGGGGACCTGGGGCCAACGTCCTGACTTTC.

The table lists this clone with a count of one. This chain links TRBV6-6 with TRBJ2-2; TRBD2 agrees at 8 bases. Germline V gene lookup returns CDR1 MNHNY and CDR2 SVGAGI (reference sequence). The CDR3 contains 14 residues. Unmatched junction bases numbered 0, after V lost 6 bases and J lost 0 bases. CDR3 residues: CASRRGANTGELFF. In DNA, the CDR3 is TGTGCCAGCAGGCGGGGGGCGAACACCGGGGAGCTGTTTTTT.

The CDR3 reads CASSLTSGYNEQFF. DNA of the CDR3: TGTGCCAGCAGCTTAACTAGCGGATACAATGAGCAGTTCTTC. The J gene is TRBJ2-1, the V gene TRBV7-3, with D possibly being TRBD2 (6 bases). The V gene's germline CDR1 is SGHTA and CDR2 FQGTGA. The CDR3 extends over 14 amino acids. V was shortened by 0 bases and J by 4 bases, with 7 bases between the two germline ends.

The chain recombines TRBV18 with TRBJ1-1; possibly TRBD1 for D (6 bases). The CDR3 consists of 13 residues. Germline CDR1 reads KGHSH; CDR2 reads LQKENI. V gave up 2 bases and J gave up 5 bases, with 9 bases separating them. The CDR3 coding sequence is TGTGCCAGCTCACCAATGCAGGGGACTGAAGCTTTCTTT. Protein product: CASSPMQGTEAFF. Full variable domain (remainder filled in from reference TRBV18 and TRBJ1-1): NAGVMQNPRHLVRRRGQEARLRCSPMKGHSHVYWYRQLPEEGLKFMVYLQKENIIDESGMPKERFSAEFPKEGPSILRIQQVVRGDSAAYFCASSPMQGTEAFFGQGTRLTVV.

The rearrangement uses TRBV13 and TRBJ2-7, with 7 bases that match TRBD2. V lost 3 bases, J lost 2 bases, and 4 bases stayed unmatched. The CDR3 is 14 residues long. Germline CDR1 reads PRHDT; CDR2 reads FYEKMQ (reference sequence). The DNA of the CDR3 is TGTGCCAGCAGCTTGAGGACTAGAACCTACGAGCAGTACTTC. Translating gives CASSLRTRTYEQYF.

The rearrangement uses TRBV28 and TRBJ2-7; D is unclear. V lost 3 bases, J lost 5 bases, and 2 bases lay in between. This CDR3 has 10 amino acids. CDR1 MDHEN and CDR2 SYDVKM come from the germline V gene. CDR3 sequence: CASSLDEQYF. The CDR3 DNA reads TGTGCCAGCAGTTTGGACGAGCAGTACTTC.

This clone occurred once. The V gene is TRBV7-9, the J gene TRBJ2-1; a weak D match, TRBD2 (5 bases). With 2 bases removed from V and 0 bases from J, the gap between germline ends came to 11 bases. This CDR3 spans 16 amino acids. Germline V gives CDR1 SEHNR, CDR2 FQNEAQ (reference sequence). CDR3 bases: TGTGCCAGCAGCTTAAAAGAGGGTTTCTCCTACAATGAGCAGTTCTTC. It is translated as CASSLKEGFSYNEQFF.

This rearrangement joins TRBV5-4 to TRBJ1-1, with no clear D. This CDR3 has 13 residues. Germline values: CDR1 SGHNT, CDR2 YYREEE (reference sequence). V dropped 2 bases and J dropped 6 bases, with 11 bases sitting between them. In nucleotides, the CDR3 is TGTGCCAGCAGCTTCCAGGAGACTCCTGAAGCTTTCTTT. Protein: CASSFQETPEAFF.

The V call is TRBV28, the J call TRBJ2-5; possibly TRBD1 or TRBD2 for D (5 bases each). This CDR3 comprises 14 residues. Trimming removed 1 base from V and 4 bases from J, with 10 bases in between. In germline, CDR1 is MDHEN, CDR2 SYDVKM. This chain's CDR3 is CASSLSGRLETQYF. DNA of the CDR3: TGTGCCAGCAGTTTATCGGGACGCCTAGAGACCCAGTACTTC.

This chain links TRBV6-6 with TRBJ1-1, with D possibly matching TRBD1 (6 bases). This CDR3 region has 15 residues. Germline CDR1 MNHNY, CDR2 SVGAGI (reference sequence). The V gene lost 2 bases and the J gene lost 1 base, with 11 bases spanning the gap. The CDR3 DNA reads as TGTGCCAGCAGTTACGGTGGACAGCCGAACACTGAAGCTTTCTTT. It yields the protein CASSYGGQPNTEAFF.

The chain couples TRBV6-1 to TRBJ1-1, with 10 positions matching TRBD1. CDR1 and CDR2 from the germline V gene are MNHNS and SASEGT. This CDR3 has 14 residues. The V gene end was trimmed by 2 bases and the J gene end by 10 bases; junction bases not matched to a gene: 7. The CDR3 DNA is TGTGCCAGCAGTGAATCAAGGACAGGGGGGCGAGCTTTCTTT. It translates to CASSESRTGGRAFF.

V gene TRBV7-9 combines with J gene TRBJ2-7; 8 bases are a match to TRBD1. The CDR3 loop spans 16 amino acids. CDR1 and CDR2 from the germline V gene are SEHNR and FQNEAQ (reference sequence). V shed 0 bases, J shed 4 bases, and the junction held 8 bases outside the gene matches. The CDR3 sequence: CASSLAVVTGVYEQYF. The CDR3, as DNA: TGTGCCAGCAGCTTAGCGGTAGTGACAGGGGTATACGAGCAGTACTTC.

The V gene is TRBV9, the J gene TRBJ2-5; 9 positions match TRBD1. Germline CDR1 and CDR2: SGDLS and YYNGEE. V lost 4 bases and J lost 4; bases outside the gene matches: 8. CDR3 length equals 15 residues. The CDR3 sequence is CASSPRTGARETQYF. In nucleotides, the CDR3 is TGTGCCAGCAGCCCAAGGACAGGGGCGCGAGAGACCCAGTACTTC.

The V gene is TRBV25-1, the J gene TRBJ1-4, with D unclear. Germline values: CDR1 MGHDK, CDR2 SYGVNS. Trimming pared 3 bases from V and 0 bases from J, leaving 5 bases between. The CDR3 contains 14 residues. Here the CDR3 DNA reads TGTGCCAGCAGTGACGCTTCAACTAATGAAAAACTGTTTTTT. This sequence encodes CASSDASTNEKLFF.

The genes are TRBV7-2 and TRBJ2-3; TRBD2 agrees at 11 bases. The germline gives CDR1 SGHTA, CDR2 FQGNSA. The CDR3 has 16 amino acids. J lost 6 bases, V lost 5 bases, and 10 bases had no gene match. In nucleotides, the CDR3 is TGTGCCAGCAGCCAGGGACTAGCGGCGGAGGGGGATACGCAGTATTTT. It translates to CASSQGLAAEGDTQYF.

This chain links TRBV28 with TRBJ2-7, with D perhaps TRBD2 (7 bases). V was clipped by 8 bases and J by 7 bases, with 18 bases between them. This CDR3 has 13 amino acids. Germline V lookup: CDR1 MDHEN, CDR2 SYDVKM. Here the CDR3 reads CASEEGGDLEQYF. In DNA form, the CDR3 reads TGTGCCAGCGAGGAGGGGGGGGACTTGGAGCAGTACTTC.

The chain couples TRBV18 to TRBJ1-5, with 7 bases fitting TRBD1. Losses at the gene ends were 6 bases for V and 5 bases for J; bases not matched to a gene: 19. This CDR3 has 18 amino acids. CDR1 is KGHSH, CDR2 LQKENI, per germline. As DNA, the CDR3 is TGTGCCAGCTCCCCAGAAGGATTCGGGACAGATGCCCATCAGCCCCAGCATTTT. Translation gives CASSPEGFGTDAHQPQHF.

The V gene is TRBV9, the J gene TRBJ2-2; D possibly corresponds to TRBD2 (5 bases). This CDR3 spans 16 amino acids. Germline assignment: CDR1 SGDLS and CDR2 YYNGEE. V was trimmed by 0 bases and J by 4 bases, leaving 13 bases between them. The CDR3 coding sequence is TGTGCCAGCAGCGTAGGGGGTAGCGTTCTCACCGGGGAGCTGTTTTTT. Amino acids: CASSVGGSVLTGELFF.

This chain joins TRBV2 and TRBJ1-5; D is unclear. CDR1 and CDR2 from the germline V gene are SNHLY and FYNNEI. The CDR3 sequence is 13 residues long. V was cut by 4 bases and J by 1 base, with 5 bases left in between. The CDR3 coding sequence is TGTGCCAGCAGTGTGTGGAGCAATCAGCCCCAGCATTTT. Protein product: CASSVWSNQPQHF.

The chain has TRBV11-3 and TRBJ2-2, with D perhaps matching TRBD2 (6 bases). The germline V gene encodes CDR1 SGHNT and CDR2 YENEEA. This CDR3 has 15 residues. The ends were cut back, 0 bases at V and 4 bases at J, with 9 bases in the middle. CDR3 amino acids: CASSLDGGLTGELFF. The CDR3 bases are TGTGCCAGCAGCTTAGATGGGGGACTCACCGGGGAGCTGTTTTTT.